One and the same sample provided the 27 T cell receptor beta chains below, sequenced in a study of shared clonotypes between healthy human individuals. TCRdb's table, derived via immunoSEQ multiplex PCR, lists solely in-frame clones and lacks some. The table has 950,000 to 1,100,000 clones, more than 75% seen once. Sequenced material: memory CD4+ T cells from PBMCs. Subset in this sample: CD45RA-negative fraction. The receptor source for this set is a man younger than 35 in good health. Some clones in this sample may be carry-over from other donors' samples.

The V gene is TRBV5-1, the J gene TRBJ2-4, with TRBD1 matching 10 bases. CDR3 length equals 15 residues. Germline V gene lookup returns CDR1 SGHRS and CDR2 YFSETQ. V was clipped by 0 bases and J by 14 bases; unmatched bases: 11. DNA for the CDR3: TGCGCCAGCAGCTTGGCGGTGACAGGGGGCGAAGTTAAGTACTTC. It is translated as CASSLAVTGGEVKYF.

The chain has TRBV5-6 and TRBJ2-1; D assignment may be TRBD1 or TRBD2 (5 bases each). CDR3 length: 19 amino acids. The germline V gene has CDR1 SGHDT and CDR2 YYEEEE. Trimming took 0 bases from V and 4 from J, leaving 23 bases between them. This CDR3 is CASSLGPGLSGGRYNEQFF. The CDR3 DNA sequence: TGTGCCAGCAGCTTGGGCCCAGGGTTGAGCGGCGGGCGGTACAATGAGCAGTTCTTC. Supplemented by reference TRBV5-6 and TRBJ2-1, the full variable domain reads DAGVTQSPTHLIKTRGQQVTLRCSPKSGHDTVSWYQQALGQGPQFIFQYYEEEERQRGNFPDRFSGHQFPNYSSELNVNALLLGDSALYLCASSLGPGLSGGRYNEQFFGPGTRLTVL.

The chain uses TRBV2 and TRBJ2-1; D uncertain. Germline values: CDR1 SNHLY, CDR2 FYNNEI. Trimming cost V 6 bases and J 8 bases, with 11 bases left between them. The CDR3 has 12 amino acids. The CDR3, as DNA: TGTGCCAGCAGGGAATGGTTTGATGAGCAGTTCTTC. Protein product: CASREWFDEQFF.

V and J are TRBV11-2 and TRBJ2-7, with D unresolved. The CDR3 runs to 15 residues. From germline, CDR1 is SGHAT and CDR2 FQNNGV. The V end was cut by 1 base, the J end by 0 bases, with 10 bases between. The CDR3 nucleotides are TGTGCCAGCAGCTTAGCGAAAGGTCACTCCTACGAGCAGTACTTC. This encodes CASSLAKGHSYEQYF. Supplemented by reference TRBV11-2 and TRBJ2-7, the full variable domain reads EAGVAQSPRYKIIEKRQSVAFWCNPISGHATLYWYQQILGQGPKLLIQFQNNGVVDDSQLPKDRFSAERLKGVDSTLKIQPAKLEDSAVYLCASSLAKGHSYEQYFGPGTRLTVT.

This clone is a singleton in its sample. The rearrangement joins TRBV6-5 to TRBJ2-7; TRBD2 agrees at 7 bases. J lost 3 bases, V lost 5 bases, and 10 bases had no gene match. CDR1 is MNHEY, CDR2 SVGAGI, per germline. This CDR3 has 15 residues. The CDR3 region has the DNA TGTGCCAGCAGTACCCGACCGACTAGCAGCTACGAGCAGTACTTC. Its protein product is CASSTRPTSSYEQYF.

The chain is built from TRBV27 and TRBJ2-7; the match to TRBD2 covers 10 bases. The CDR3 contains 15 residues. The ends lost 6 bases at V and 3 bases at J; junction bases unmatched: 8. Germline V lookup: CDR1 MNHEY, CDR2 SMNVEV (reference sequence). CDR3 sequence (DNA): TGTGCCAGCAGACCCCTAGCGGGGGATTACTACGAGCAGTACTTC. It translates to CASRPLAGDYYEQYF.

CDR3 sequence (DNA): TGTGCCAGCAGCCAACATGGAGAGGAGACCCAGTACTTC. It codes for CASSQHGEETQYF. The chain uses TRBV7-3 and TRBJ2-5; D remains ambiguous. CDR1 and CDR2 (germline): SGHTA, FQGTGA. V was shortened by 5 bases and J by 5 bases, with 12 bases between the two germline ends. The CDR3 spans 13 residues.

The chain uses TRBV6-5 and TRBJ1-2; D is undetermined. The CDR3 extends over 15 amino acids. In germline, CDR1 is MNHEY, CDR2 SVGAGI. V lost 1 base, J lost 2 bases, and 11 bases lay in between. The CDR3 is CASSYYGGTNYGYTF. The CDR3 region has the DNA TGTGCCAGCAGTTACTATGGAGGAACCAACTATGGCTACACCTTC.

The chain links TRBV9 to TRBJ2-3, with 9 bases fitting TRBD2. This CDR3 spans 19 amino acids. Losses at the gene ends were 4 bases for V and 0 bases for J; bases not matched to a gene: 15. Germline values: CDR1 SGDLS, CDR2 YYNGEE. The CDR3 is CASSSEAGGVSASTDTQYF. The CDR3 coding sequence is TGTGCCAGCAGCTCAGAAGCGGGAGGCGTGTCCGCTAGCACAGATACGCAGTATTTT.

This clone came up a few times. The chain combines TRBV28 with TRBJ2-7; the D is unclear. This CDR3 comprises 13 residues. V lost 6 bases and J lost 5, with 14 bases in between. Germline-derived CDR1 and CDR2 are MDHEN and SYDVKM. This CDR3 is CASRTAWMDEQYF. CDR3 nucleotide sequence: TGTGCCAGCAGGACGGCCTGGATGGACGAGCAGTACTTC.

V gene TRBV18 combines with J gene TRBJ2-7; no firm D call. This CDR3 contains 12 residues. Trimming took 5 bases from V and 3 from J, leaving 8 bases between them. The germline CDR1 and CDR2 sequences are KGHSH and LQKENI. CDR3 loop: CASSDRLYEQYF. CDR3 coding DNA: TGTGCCAGCTCAGACCGACTCTACGAGCAGTACTTC.

The chain combines TRBV5-1 with TRBJ2-6, with D perhaps given as TRBD1 or TRBD2 (5 bases each). The CDR3 covers 15 residues. V lost 4 bases to trimming and J lost 0 bases, with 8 bases between them. The germline CDR1 and CDR2 sequences are SGHRS and YFSETQ. CDR3 bases: TGCGCCAGCAGCCCGGGGCCCTCTGGGGCCAACGTCCTGACTTTC. Translated: CASSPGPSGANVLTF.

This chain connects TRBV5-4 to TRBJ2-7; no reliable D call. V was clipped by 1 base and J by 5 bases, with 13 bases between them. The CDR3 has 14 amino acids. Germline V gene lookup returns CDR1 SGHNT and CDR2 YYREEE (reference sequence). Written as DNA, the CDR3 is TGTGCCAGCAGCTTGAACCCCCTCGAGGACGAGCAGTACTTC. Its translation: CASSLNPLEDEQYF.

CDR3 sequence (DNA): TGTGCCAGCAGCCGTAGATTCGGAGGCGAACTCACAGATACGCAGTATTTT. It specifies CASSRRFGGELTDTQYF. The V and J genes are TRBV14 and TRBJ2-3; D possibly corresponds to TRBD2 (5 bases). CDR1 SGHDN and CDR2 FVKESK come from the germline V gene. The CDR3 totals 17 residues. V was trimmed by 4 bases and J by 2 bases, leaving 19 bases between them.

The chain carries TRBV28 and TRBJ2-7, with D perhaps given as TRBD1 or TRBD2 (5 bases each). This CDR3 spans 13 amino acids. Trimming took 10 bases from V and 5 from J, leaving 18 bases between them. Germline CDR1 and CDR2: MDHEN and SYDVKM. The CDR3 DNA reads TGTGCCAACGGTCAGAGGGACCGCGACGAGCAGTACTTC. As protein: CANGQRDRDEQYF.

The chain uses TRBV5-1 and TRBJ1-1; 9 nucleotides agree with TRBD1. Germline V gene lookup returns CDR1 SGHRS and CDR2 YFSETQ. The CDR3 length is 13 residues. The V segment lost 7 bases and the J segment 5 bases; nucleotides outside the gene matches: 6. CDR3 sequence reads: CASSRTGETEAFF. As DNA, the CDR3 is TGCGCCAGCTCTAGGACAGGGGAAACTGAAGCTTTCTTT.

This chain joins TRBV6-1 and TRBJ1-2; no firm D call. The CDR3 spans 11 residues. Per germline, CDR1 MNHNS and CDR2 SASEGT. Trimming took 6 bases from V and 6 from J, leaving 8 bases between them. The CDR3 DNA sequence: TGTGCCAGCAGCTTAAGGGATGGCTACACCTTC. Amino acid sequence: CASSLRDGYTF.

This rearrangement joins TRBV5-1 to TRBJ1-4, with D uncertain. Trimming left V 4 bases short and J 5 bases short, with 9 bases between. The CDR3 covers 13 residues. CDR1 is SGHRS and CDR2 is YFSETQ in the germline V gene. CDR3: CASSPSENEKLFF. The CDR3 DNA is TGCGCCAGCAGCCCCAGTGAGAATGAAAAACTGTTTTTT.

The chain has TRBV6-1 and TRBJ1-5; a weak D match, TRBD1 (6 bases). CDR3 length: 19 residues. From germline, CDR1 is MNHNS and CDR2 SASEGT. Trimming took off 2 bases at V and 0 bases at J, with 20 bases between the two ends. In DNA, the CDR3 is TGTGCCAGCAGTGAAAGGGCAGGGGATGGGGTTTATAGCAATCAGCCCCAGCATTTT. It translates to CASSERAGDGVYSNQPQHF.

This chain uses TRBV5-3 with TRBJ2-7; the D gene could be TRBD1 or TRBD2 (6 bases each). TRBV5-3 is an open reading frame whose function is uncertain. The CDR3 loop spans 16 amino acids. V dropped 6 bases and J dropped 3 bases, with 22 bases sitting between them. CDR3 nucleotide sequence: TGTGCCAGAAACGCACATCGGGGGCAGGGATACTACGAGCAGTACTTC. This translates into CARNAHRGQGYYEQYF.

The genes are TRBV28 and TRBJ1-2, with 8 bases fitting TRBD1. The junction had 12 bases not matched to a gene; V was cut back by 5 bases and J by 7 bases. Looked up from germline, CDR1 is MDHEN and CDR2 is SYDVKM. The CDR3 is 15 residues long. The CDR3, as DNA: TGTGCCAGCAGTCCCCCATTGCAGGGGGCGATTGGCTACACCTTC. It codes for CASSPPLQGAIGYTF.

Worth noting for this clone: Different DNA sequences within this sample yield the same CDR3. The V and J genes are TRBV2 and TRBJ1-1; D call uncertain. CDR3 length: 13 residues. Trimming removed 3 bases at V and 0 bases at J, with 5 bases between. Germline CDR1 reads SNHLY; CDR2 reads FYNNEI. The CDR3 sequence: CASSDRVNTEAFF. CDR3 DNA sequence: TGTGCCAGCAGTGATAGGGTGAACACTGAAGCTTTCTTT.

The rearrangement joins TRBV7-3 to TRBJ2-2; tentatively, D is TRBD2 (5 bases). Trimming cost V 5 bases and J 6 bases, with 10 bases left between them. The CDR3 is made up of 13 amino acids. Germline V CDR1 and CDR2: SGHTA, FQGTGA. The CDR3 region is CASSPRAAGELFF. The CDR3 bases are TGTGCCAGCAGCCCGCGGGCCGCCGGGGAGCTGTTTTTT.

The chain joins TRBV19 to TRBJ2-7; TRBD1 agrees at 11 bases. The length of the CDR3 is 15 residues. Trimming removed 5 bases from V and 5 bases from J; junction bases left unmatched: 8. Germline V gene lookup returns CDR1 LNHDA and CDR2 SQIVND (reference sequence). The CDR3 DNA reads as TGTGCCAGTAGTCGACGGACAGGGGGCTTAGACGAGCAGTACTTC. Translation: CASSRRTGGLDEQYF.

CDR3 in amino acids: CASSETSVSYEQYF. CDR3 sequence (DNA): TGCGCCAGCAGCGAGACTAGCGTGTCCTACGAGCAGTACTTC. The V and J genes are TRBV5-1 and TRBJ2-7; the match to TRBD2 covers 8 bases. Germline trimming cut 4 bases from V and 1 base from J; bases unmatched to any gene: 4. This CDR3 has 14 amino acids. The germline V gene has CDR1 SGHRS and CDR2 YFSETQ.

On this clone: It differs at one base from a far larger clone, so likely a read error. The V gene is TRBV28, the J gene TRBJ1-4; D is possibly TRBD1 (5 bases). The CDR3 contains 16 residues. The germline CDR1 and CDR2 sequences are MDHEN and SYDVKM. This CDR3 is CTSSPLEGQGGEKLFF. The CDR3 DNA follows: TGTACCAGCAGTCCCCTTGAGGGGCAGGGTGGAGAAAAACTGTTTTTT.

This clone was detected only once. This sample includes further DNA sequences coding for the same CDR3. This chain connects TRBV18 to TRBJ2-5, with 7 nucleotides matching TRBD2. V trimming: 3 bases; J trimming: 4 bases; junction bases outside the gene matches: 8. The CDR3 contains 15 residues. CDR1 and CDR2 from the germline V gene are KGHSH and LQKENI. The CDR3 sequence is CASSPPSGGGETQYF. DNA of the CDR3: TGTGCCAGCTCACCCCCCTCCGGCGGGGGAGAGACCCAGTACTTC.